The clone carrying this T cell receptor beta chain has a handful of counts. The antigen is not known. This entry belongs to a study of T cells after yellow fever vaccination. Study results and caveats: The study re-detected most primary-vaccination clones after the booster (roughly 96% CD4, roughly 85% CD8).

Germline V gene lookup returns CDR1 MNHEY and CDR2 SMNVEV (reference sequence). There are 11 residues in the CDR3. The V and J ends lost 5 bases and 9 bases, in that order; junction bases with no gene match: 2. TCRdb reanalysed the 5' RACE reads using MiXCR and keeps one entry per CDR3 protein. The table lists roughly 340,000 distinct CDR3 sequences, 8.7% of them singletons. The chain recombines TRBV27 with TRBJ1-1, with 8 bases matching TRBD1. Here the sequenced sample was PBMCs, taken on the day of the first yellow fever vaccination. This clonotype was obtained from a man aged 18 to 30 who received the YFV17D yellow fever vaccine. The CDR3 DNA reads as TGTGCCAGCAGTCTCAGGGGGCAAGCTTTCTTT. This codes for CASSLRGQAFF.